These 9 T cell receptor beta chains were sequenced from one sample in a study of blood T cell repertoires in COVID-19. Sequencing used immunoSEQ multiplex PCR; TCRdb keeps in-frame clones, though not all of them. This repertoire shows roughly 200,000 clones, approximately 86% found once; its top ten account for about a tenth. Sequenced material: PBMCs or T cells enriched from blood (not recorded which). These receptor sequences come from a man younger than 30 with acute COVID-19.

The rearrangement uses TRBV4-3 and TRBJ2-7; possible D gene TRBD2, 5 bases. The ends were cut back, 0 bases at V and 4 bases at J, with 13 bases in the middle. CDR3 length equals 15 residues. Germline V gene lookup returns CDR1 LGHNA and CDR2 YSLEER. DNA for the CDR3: TGCGCCAGCAGCCAAGATCGGAGTAGCGTGTACGAGCAGTACTTC. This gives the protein CASSQDRSSVYEQYF.

CDR3: CASSPGAAGVLDNEQFF. DNA of the CDR3: TGCGCCAGCAGCCCCGGGGCAGCGGGAGTCCTTGACAATGAGCAGTTCTTC. V and J are TRBV4-1 and TRBJ2-1, with 8 bases fitting TRBD2. Germline V gene sequence: CDR1 MGHRA, CDR2 YSYEKL. The CDR3 length is 17 residues. The V segment lost 4 bases and the J segment 5 bases; nucleotides outside the gene matches: 13.

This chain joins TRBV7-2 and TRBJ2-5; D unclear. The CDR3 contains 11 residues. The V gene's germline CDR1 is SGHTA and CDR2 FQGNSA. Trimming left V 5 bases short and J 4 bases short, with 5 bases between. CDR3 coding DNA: TGTGCCAGCAGCCCGGGAGAGACCCAGTACTTC. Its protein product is CASSPGETQYF.

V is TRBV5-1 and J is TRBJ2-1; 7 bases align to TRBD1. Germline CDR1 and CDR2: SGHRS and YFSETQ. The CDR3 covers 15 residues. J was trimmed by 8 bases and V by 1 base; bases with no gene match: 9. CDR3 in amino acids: CASSLTGARRDEQFF. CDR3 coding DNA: TGCGCCAGCAGCTTGACAGGGGCACGACGGGATGAGCAGTTCTTC. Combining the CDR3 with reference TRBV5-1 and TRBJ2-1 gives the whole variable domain KAGVTQTPRYLIKTRGQQVTLSCSPISGHRSVSWYQQTPGQGLQFLFEYFSETQRNKGNFPGRFSGRQFSNSRSEMNVSTLELGDSALYLCASSLTGARRDEQFFGPGTRLTVL.

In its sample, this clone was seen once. The CDR3: CASSRSVNTEAFF. CDR3 coding DNA: TGTGCCAGCAGCCGTTCGGTGAACACTGAAGCTTTCTTT. V is TRBV7-3 and J is TRBJ1-1; D is uncertain. The CDR3 is made up of 13 amino acids. V was trimmed by 5 bases and J by 0 bases, leaving 7 bases between them. Germline-derived CDR1 and CDR2 are SGHTA and FQGTGA.

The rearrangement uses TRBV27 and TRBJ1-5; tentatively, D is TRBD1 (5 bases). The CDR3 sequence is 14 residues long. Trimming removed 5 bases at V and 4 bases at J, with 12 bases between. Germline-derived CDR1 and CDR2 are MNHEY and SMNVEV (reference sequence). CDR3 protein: CASSGIGGNQPQHF. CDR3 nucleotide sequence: TGTGCCAGCAGTGGAATCGGGGGGAATCAGCCCCAGCATTTT.

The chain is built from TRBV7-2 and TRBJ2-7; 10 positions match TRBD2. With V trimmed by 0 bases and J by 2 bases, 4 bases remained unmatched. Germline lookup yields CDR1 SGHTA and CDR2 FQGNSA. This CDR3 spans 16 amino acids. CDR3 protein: CASSLAASGGAYEQYF. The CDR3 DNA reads TGTGCCAGCAGCTTAGCGGCTAGCGGGGGCGCCTACGAGCAGTACTTC.

CDR3 bases: TGTGCCAGCTCACTACGACAGGAGTACGAAAAACTGTTTTTT. It translates to CASSLRQEYEKLFF. The V gene is TRBV18, the J gene TRBJ1-4, with D perhaps matching TRBD1 (6 bases). There are 14 residues in the CDR3. V gave up 4 bases and J gave up 8 bases, with 14 bases separating them. CDR1 is KGHSH and CDR2 is LQKENI in the germline V gene.

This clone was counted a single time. CDR3 sequence reads: CASSPDRDDFYEQYF. DNA for the CDR3: TGTGCCAGCAGTCCCGACAGGGACGACTTCTACGAGCAGTACTTC. The V gene is TRBV7-2, the J gene TRBJ2-7; 7 bases align to TRBD1. The junction had 11 bases not matched to a gene; V was cut back by 6 bases and J by 3 bases. The V gene's germline CDR1 is SGHTA and CDR2 FQGNSA. The CDR3 has 15 residues.